The sample holds many counts of the clone carrying this T cell receptor beta chain. Moderately to severely active ophthalmopathy under 3 months, CAS at least 3, NOSPECS at least 4. Patients were left out if they had other autoimmune diseases, uncontrolled infections, pregnancy or lactation. RNA transcripts served as template for amplifying TCR beta CDR3 sequences. HTBI primers were employed in first-round RT-PCR, then a second-round multiplex PCR followed. TCRdb ran MiXCR on the multiplex PCR reads and lists one entry per CDR3 protein. The table lists 150,000 to 200,000 distinct CDR3 sequences, approximately 40% of them singletons. This sample was included in a study of Graves' ophthalmopathy and Graves' hyperthyroidism. About the research overall: Prior to any treatment, peripheral blood was collected at the time of initial diagnosis.

This CDR3 spans 13 amino acids. Trimming took off 0 bases at V and 6 bases at J, with 9 bases between the two ends. The V gene's germline CDR1 is SGHRS and CDR2 YFSETQ. What was sequenced was peripheral blood. The J gene is TRBJ1-2, the V gene TRBV5-1; D is unclear. This TCR derives from a man aged 30 to 39 with Graves' ophthalmopathy. The DNA of the CDR3 is TGCGCCAGCAGCTTGGCAGGTGCGGATGGCTACACCTTC. Residues: CASSLAGADGYTF.